This T cell receptor (beta chain) was retrieved from a study of blood T cells in healthy people across ages. Using a J-beta primer mix together with a sample-barcoded 5' primer, a second PCR was run for about 6 to 12 cycles. TCRdb independently ran MiXCR on the 5' RACE reads; one entry per CDR3 protein. The sample shows about 780,000 distinct CDR3 sequences, roughly 25% of them seen only once. The CDR3 sequence is 15 residues long. The germline gives CDR1 KGHDR, CDR2 SFDVKD. V was trimmed by 4 bases and J by 2 bases, leaving 13 bases between them. The data were also submitted as part of a second study, on T cells of mothers and their children.

Sequencing used blood. The sequence derives from a boy younger than 18 in good health. The chain uses TRBV24-1 and TRBJ2-5; D is perhaps TRBD1 (5 bases). CDR3 sequence (DNA): TGTGCCACCAGTGACCGCGGACAATCTCAAGAGACCCAGTACTTC. This sequence encodes CATSDRGQSQETQYF.